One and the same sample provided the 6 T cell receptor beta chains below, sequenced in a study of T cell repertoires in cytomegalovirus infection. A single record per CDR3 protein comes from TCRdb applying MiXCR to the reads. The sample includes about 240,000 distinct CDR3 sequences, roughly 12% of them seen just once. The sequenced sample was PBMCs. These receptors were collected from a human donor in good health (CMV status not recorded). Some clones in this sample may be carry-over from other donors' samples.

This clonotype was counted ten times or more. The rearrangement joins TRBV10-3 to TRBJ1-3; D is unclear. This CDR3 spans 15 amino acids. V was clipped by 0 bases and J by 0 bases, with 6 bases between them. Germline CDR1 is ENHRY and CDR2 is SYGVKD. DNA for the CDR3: TGTGCCATCAGTGAGTCCAGTTTCTCTGGAAACACCATATATTTT. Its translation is CAISESSFSGNTIYF.

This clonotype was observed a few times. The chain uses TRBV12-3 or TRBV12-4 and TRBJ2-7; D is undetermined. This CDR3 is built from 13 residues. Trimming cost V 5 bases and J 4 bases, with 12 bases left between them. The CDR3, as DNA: TGTGCCAGCAGTCCCTTAGCCTTTTACGAGCAGTACTTC. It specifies CASSPLAFYEQYF.

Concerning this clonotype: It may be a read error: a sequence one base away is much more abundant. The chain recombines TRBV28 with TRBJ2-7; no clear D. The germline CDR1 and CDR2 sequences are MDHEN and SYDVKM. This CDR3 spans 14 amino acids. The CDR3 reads CASTLRSVSYVQYF. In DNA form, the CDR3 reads TGTGCCAGCACCCTCAGGAGTGTTTCCTACGTGCAGTACTTC.

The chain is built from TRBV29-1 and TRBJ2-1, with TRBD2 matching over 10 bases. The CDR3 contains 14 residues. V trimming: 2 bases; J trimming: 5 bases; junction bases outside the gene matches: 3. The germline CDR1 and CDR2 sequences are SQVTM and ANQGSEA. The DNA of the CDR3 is TGCAGCGTTGAATGGCTAGCGGGAGACAATGAGCAGTTCTTC. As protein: CSVEWLAGDNEQFF.

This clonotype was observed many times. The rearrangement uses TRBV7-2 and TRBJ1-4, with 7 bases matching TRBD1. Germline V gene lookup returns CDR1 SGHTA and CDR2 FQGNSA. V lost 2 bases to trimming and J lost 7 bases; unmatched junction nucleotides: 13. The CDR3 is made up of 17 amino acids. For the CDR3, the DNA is TGTGCCAGCAGCTTAACCCCGCAGGGGGGAGGGGGTGAAAAACTGTTTTTT. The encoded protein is CASSLTPQGGGGEKLFF.

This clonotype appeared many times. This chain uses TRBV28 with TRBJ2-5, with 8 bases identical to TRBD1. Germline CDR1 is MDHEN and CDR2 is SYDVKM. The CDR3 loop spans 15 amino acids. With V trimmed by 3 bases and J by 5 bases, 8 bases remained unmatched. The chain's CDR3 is CASSFETTGVETQYF. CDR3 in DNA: TGTGCCAGCAGTTTTGAGACGACAGGGGTTGAGACCCAGTACTTC. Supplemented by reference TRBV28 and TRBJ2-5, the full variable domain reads DVKVTQSSRYLVKRTGEKVFLECVQDMDHENMFWYRQDPGLGLRLIYFSYDVKMKEKGDIPEGYSVSREKKERFSLILESASTNQTSMYLCASSFETTGVETQYFGPGTRLLVL.